These 31 T cell receptor beta chains originate from one sample sequenced in a study of CD8 T cells in ankylosing spondylitis. These receptors' targets are unknown. TCRdb itself ran the 5' RACE reads through MiXCR, one entry per CDR3 protein. This repertoire shows some 220,000 distinct CDR3 sequences, 5.5% to 7.5% found once; its top ten account for about 14%. Whole-study findings and limits: Apparently characteristic of ankylosing spondylitis blood was a TCR beta motif (about eight highly homologous variants).

Sequences were obtained from blood, either unsorted or a sorted T cell fraction (not recorded which). The receptors were sampled from a male donor with ankylosing spondylitis.

This clonotype has a count of ten or more. The V call is TRBV6-5, the J call TRBJ2-1; TRBD1 matches at 7 bases. V was clipped by 2 bases and J by 7 bases; unmatched bases: 2. Germline V gene data show CDR1 as MNHEY and CDR2 as SVGAGI. The CDR3 length is 13 residues. The CDR3 DNA sequence: TGTGCCAGCAGTTACAGGGGGCAAAATGAGCAGTTCTTC. It yields the protein CASSYRGQNEQFF.

This clonotype was seen at least ten times. V and J are TRBV7-9 and TRBJ2-3, with D unclear. The CDR3 covers 14 residues. The ends were cut back, 1 base at V and 0 bases at J, with 5 bases in the middle. Germline CDR1 and CDR2: SEHNR and FQNEAQ (reference sequence). The CDR3 DNA sequence: TGTGCCAGCAGCTTAGTTACCAGCACAGATACGCAGTATTTT. Protein product: CASSLVTSTDTQYF. Drawing the rest from reference TRBV7-9 and TRBJ2-3, the complete variable domain is DTGVSQNPRHKITKRGQNVTFRCDPISEHNRLYWYRQTLGQGPEFLTYFQNEAQLEKSRLLSDRFSAERPKGSFSTLEIQRTEQGDSAMYLCASSLVTSTDTQYFGPGTRLTVL.

The chain recombines TRBV20-1 with TRBJ1-1, with D unresolved. Germline lookup yields CDR1 DFQATT and CDR2 SNEGSKA (reference sequence). Between the trimmed V and J ends, which lost 3 bases and 5 bases, there was a span of 13 bases. CDR3 size: 13 residues. The CDR3 sequence is CSARGGERTEAFF. The CDR3 region has the DNA TGCAGTGCTAGGGGCGGGGAGAGGACTGAAGCTTTCTTT.

At least ten counts were recorded for this clonotype. The chain couples TRBV6-1 to TRBJ2-5; 11 bases match TRBD2. This CDR3 contains 15 residues. CDR1 MNHNS and CDR2 SASEGT come from the germline V gene. The V gene end was trimmed by 7 bases and the J gene end by 4 bases; junction bases not matched to a gene: 8. The DNA of the CDR3 is TGTGCCAGCAAGATTAGCGGGGGGGCCAGAGAGACCCAGTACTTC. Its protein is CASKISGGARETQYF.

This clonotype came up many times. This chain joins TRBV12-3 or TRBV12-4 and TRBJ2-7; 12 nucleotides match TRBD2. With 4 bases clipped from V and 2 bases from J, the junction kept 0 bases outside the gene matches. The CDR3 length is 14 residues. CDR3 sequence reads: CASSWTSGTYEQYF. The CDR3 DNA follows: TGTGCCAGCAGTTGGACTAGCGGGACCTACGAGCAGTACTTC.

The genes are TRBV5-5 and TRBJ2-7; unclear D gene. V lost 7 bases, J lost 3 bases, and 14 bases lay in between. Germline CDR1 SGHKS, CDR2 YYEKEE (reference sequence). The CDR3 spans 13 residues. The CDR3 is CASGLRLLYEQYF. The CDR3 nucleotides are TGTGCCAGCGGCCTACGGCTCCTCTACGAGCAGTACTTC.

This clonotype appeared many times. This sequence joins TRBV7-9 and TRBJ2-1; possibly TRBD2 for D (6 bases). Germline assignment: CDR1 SEHNR and CDR2 FQNEAQ (reference sequence). The CDR3 spans 14 residues. With 5 bases removed from V and 1 base from J, the gap between germline ends came to 9 bases. CDR3 DNA sequence: TGTGCCAGCAGCGGCGGGGAGTCCTACAATGAGCAGTTCTTC. This codes for CASSGGESYNEQFF.

This clonotype has a count of ten or more. This chain links TRBV27 with TRBJ2-7; 7 bases are a match to TRBD1. The V gene's germline CDR1 is MNHEY and CDR2 SMNVEV (reference sequence). The CDR3 spans 16 residues. After removal of 3 bases from V and 0 bases from J, the junction contained 8 bases not matched to a gene. CDR3 bases: TGTGCCAGCAGTTTGGGCCCTGGGACAGACTCCTACGAGCAGTACTTC. Its protein product is CASSLGPGTDSYEQYF.

This clonotype was recorded a few times. This chain's CDR3 is CASSPYRAGNEQFF. The CDR3 DNA follows: TGTGCCAGCAGTCCATACAGGGCTGGTAATGAGCAGTTCTTC. The gene calls are TRBV28 and TRBJ2-1; tentatively, D is TRBD1 (6 bases). V lost 5 bases and J lost 7, with 15 bases in between. CDR1 is MDHEN, CDR2 SYDVKM, per germline. The CDR3 loop spans 14 amino acids.

This clonotype was found many times. This chain joins TRBV20-1 and TRBJ1-1; D is unclear. The germline CDR1 and CDR2 sequences are DFQATT and SNEGSKA (reference sequence). There are 14 residues in the CDR3. V was cut by 5 bases and J by 0 bases, with 13 bases left in between. CDR3 sequence reads: CSARRLYMNTEAFF. For the CDR3, the DNA is TGCAGTGCTCGACGACTTTACATGAACACTGAAGCTTTCTTT.

This clonotype was seen ten or more times. V gene TRBV6-1 combines with J gene TRBJ1-1; TRBD1 aligns across 7 bases. CDR1 and CDR2 from the germline V gene are MNHNS and SASEGT. J was trimmed by 6 bases and V by 7 bases; bases with no gene match: 14. CDR3 size: 15 residues. The CDR3: CASIPQGGPRAEAFF. CDR3 DNA sequence: TGTGCCAGCATCCCCCAGGGGGGGCCACGGGCTGAAGCTTTCTTT.

The V call is TRBV5-1, the J call TRBJ1-6; 9 bases fit TRBD1. From germline, CDR1 is SGHRS and CDR2 YFSETQ. The CDR3 contains 15 residues. V dropped 4 bases and J dropped 6; count of bases not matched to a gene: 5. The chain's CDR3 is CASSITGGGNSPLHF. The CDR3 DNA sequence: TGCGCCAGCAGCATTACAGGGGGCGGTAATTCACCCCTCCACTTT.

This clonotype was recorded many times. This chain joins TRBV5-1 and TRBJ2-7, with 10 bases aligning to TRBD2. J gave up 1 base and V 4 bases, and 5 bases lay outside the gene matches. From germline, CDR1 is SGHRS and CDR2 YFSETQ. This CDR3 has 15 residues. CDR3 protein: CASSTRTSGSYEQYF. CDR3 sequence (DNA): TGCGCCAGCAGCACTAGGACTAGCGGTTCCTACGAGCAGTACTTC.

This clonotype has more than one count but fewer than ten. The chain uses TRBV27 and TRBJ2-1; tentatively, D is TRBD2 (5 bases). In germline, CDR1 is MNHEY, CDR2 SMNVEV (reference sequence). The CDR3 totals 12 residues. Trimming left V 6 bases short and J 6 bases short, with 9 bases between. Here the CDR3 reads CASRFGGNEQFF. The DNA of the CDR3 is TGTGCCAGCAGGTTTGGAGGCAATGAGCAGTTCTTC.

This clonotype was picked up many times. The chain employs TRBV6-1 and TRBJ1-6; D remains ambiguous. There are 16 residues in the CDR3. Germline V lookup: CDR1 MNHNS, CDR2 SASEGT. With 5 bases removed from V and 6 bases from J, the gap between germline ends came to 17 bases. CDR3 in amino acids: CASSLWGNRGNSPLHF. The DNA of the CDR3 is TGTGCCAGCAGTCTCTGGGGAAACCGCGGTAATTCACCCCTCCACTTT.

In its sample, this clonotype was seen a few times. The rearrangement links TRBV28 to TRBJ1-1; 7 positions match TRBD1. J lost 6 bases, V lost 5 bases, and 9 bases had no gene match. CDR1 and CDR2 from the germline V gene are MDHEN and SYDVKM. CDR3 length equals 14 residues. CDR3 amino acids: CASSKMGQPPEAFF. The CDR3 DNA reads as TGTGCCAGCAGTAAAATGGGACAGCCCCCTGAAGCTTTCTTT.

A remark on this clonotype: A junction end diverges from the germline sequence, so it may reflect a read error. The gene calls are TRBV25-1 and TRBJ2-7, with D perhaps given as TRBD1 or TRBD2 (5 bases each). Germline assignment: CDR1 MGHDK and CDR2 SYGVNS. The CDR3 contains 13 residues. The CDR3 spells CAGSDGRGAEQYF. CDR3 DNA sequence: TGTGCCGGCAGCGATGGAAGAGGGGCCGAGCAGTACTTC.

This clonotype was detected only a few times. The genes are TRBV27 and TRBJ2-7; D is possibly TRBD2 (5 bases). The germline gives CDR1 MNHEY, CDR2 SMNVEV (reference sequence). The CDR3 has 16 residues. Trimming took 5 bases from V and 0 from J, leaving 17 bases between them. CDR3 nucleotide sequence: TGTGCCAGCAGTCCTATGGGCGGGCGGAGCTCCTACGAGCAGTACTTC. This codes for CASSPMGGRSSYEQYF.

This clonotype was counted between two and nine times. The chain carries TRBV6-5 and TRBJ2-1; TRBD2 is a possible D gene (5 bases). In germline, CDR1 is MNHEY, CDR2 SVGAGI. CDR3 size: 16 residues. V was pared by 0 bases and J by 1 base, with 10 bases between. CDR3: CASSYSNLASYNEQFF. CDR3 sequence (DNA): TGTGCCAGCAGTTACTCGAACCTAGCTTCCTACAATGAGCAGTTCTTC.

This clonotype was found many times. This chain links TRBV4-2 with TRBJ1-2, with unresolved D. V gave up 0 bases and J gave up 2 bases, with 19 bases separating them. CDR1 LGHNA and CDR2 YNFKEQ come from the germline V gene. The CDR3 extends over 18 amino acids. The CDR3 loop reads CASSQDLSEVEQNYGYTF. Written as DNA, the CDR3 is TGTGCCAGCAGCCAAGATCTCAGTGAGGTGGAACAGAACTATGGCTACACCTTC.

There are many counts of this clonotype. The chain recombines TRBV5-6 with TRBJ2-7, with D perhaps TRBD2 (5 bases). The V and J ends lost 0 bases and 7 bases respectively, with 11 bases between them. Per the germline V gene, CDR1 is SGHDT and CDR2 is YYEEEE. The CDR3 is 13 amino acids. CDR3 nucleotides: TGTGCCAGCAGCTTGGGGGCGGGCCGGGAGCAGTACTTC. Translated, it gives CASSLGAGREQYF.

The chain couples TRBV7-8 to TRBJ2-2; D gene unclear. V shed 3 bases and J shed 1 base, with 6 bases lying between them. CDR3 length: 14 residues. Germline-derived CDR1 and CDR2 are SGHVS and FQNEAQ. The DNA of the CDR3 is TGTGCCAGCAGCTTCCCAAAGAACACCGGGGAGCTGTTTTTT. Translation gives CASSFPKNTGELFF.

This clonotype was seen ten or more times. This rearrangement joins TRBV11-2 to TRBJ2-1; 7 bases fit TRBD2. Trimming removed 5 bases from V and 0 bases from J; junction bases left unmatched: 1. The CDR3 totals 14 residues. The germline V gene has CDR1 SGHAT and CDR2 FQNNGV. In nucleotides, the CDR3 is TGTGCCAGCAGCACGGGGGGCTCCTACAATGAGCAGTTCTTC. Protein: CASSTGGSYNEQFF.

There are many counts of this clonotype. The chain couples TRBV11-2 to TRBJ2-2; 8 nucleotides match TRBD1. The CDR3 has 19 amino acids. The germline V gene has CDR1 SGHAT and CDR2 FQNNGV. The V gene end was trimmed by 4 bases and the J gene end by 1 base; junction bases not matched to a gene: 14. CDR3 nucleotide sequence: TGTGCCAGCAGCTCAGACAGGGGTCTCGCGTGGGGGAACACCGGGGAGCTGTTTTTT. It encodes CASSSDRGLAWGNTGELFF.

The chain links TRBV15 to TRBJ1-5, with D possibly matching TRBD1 (6 bases). The CDR3 sequence is 14 residues long. Germline CDR1 is LNHNV and CDR2 is YYDKDF (reference sequence). V lost 4 bases, J lost 7 bases, and 14 bases lay in between. Here the CDR3 reads CATSTPGHGQPQHF. DNA for the CDR3: TGTGCCACCAGCACCCCGGGACACGGACAGCCCCAGCATTTT. Looking up the rest from reference TRBV15 and TRBJ1-5 gives the full variable domain: DAMVIQNPRYQVTQFGKPVTLSCSQTLNHNVMYWYQQKSSQAPKLLFHYYDKDFNNEADTPDNFQSRRPNTSFCFLDIRSPGLGDTAMYLCATSTPGHGQPQHFGDGTRLSIL.

This clonotype was found many times. The chain couples TRBV29-1 to TRBJ2-7, with 9 bases aligning to TRBD1. V was clipped by 6 bases and J by 5 bases; unmatched bases: 17. CDR1 is SQVTM and CDR2 is ANQGSEA in the germline V gene. The CDR3 has 16 residues. CDR3 in DNA: TGCAGCGTCGTATTCTTACAGGGGGCTCTCGTTAACGAGCAGTACTTC. This encodes CSVVFLQGALVNEQYF.

This clonotype was detected many times. The V gene is TRBV28, the J gene TRBJ2-1; TRBD2 matches at 7 bases. Trimming took 5 bases from V and 0 from J; bases not matched to a gene: 10. The germline V gene encodes CDR1 MDHEN and CDR2 SYDVKM. This CDR3 comprises 17 residues. DNA of the CDR3: TGTGCCAGCAGTCTCCTGGGGGGGAGTCGCTCCTACAATGAGCAGTTCTTC. Amino acids: CASSLLGGSRSYNEQFF.

This clonotype was counted between two and nine times. The V gene is TRBV5-8, the J gene TRBJ1-2, with D maybe TRBD1 (6 bases). Germline assignment: CDR1 SGHTS and CDR2 YDEGEE. V was clipped by 4 bases and J by 6 bases, with 16 bases between them. The CDR3 contains 14 residues. Here the CDR3 DNA reads TGTGCCAGCAGCCTGCCTAGGGGGAACGATGGCTACACCTTC. Its translation is CASSLPRGNDGYTF. Looking up the rest from reference TRBV5-8 and TRBJ1-2 gives the full variable domain: EAGVTQSPTHLIKTRGQQATLRCSPISGHTSVYWYQQALGLGLQFLLWYDEGEERNRGNFPPRFSGRQFPNYSSELNVNALELEDSALYLCASSLPRGNDGYTFGSGTRLTVV.

About this clonotype itself: This may arise from a read error, as a much more abundant clone is one base away. This rearrangement joins TRBV29-1 to TRBJ2-2, with D perhaps TRBD2 (5 bases). This CDR3 spans 14 amino acids. Germline V gene lookup returns CDR1 SQVTM and CDR2 ANQGSEA. The CDR3 region has the DNA TGCAGCGTTGTATCCCAAAAGTCATCCGGGGAGATGTTTTTT. Its translation: CSVVSQKSSGEMFF.

The sample holds many counts of this clonotype. The chain links TRBV27 to TRBJ2-1; D gene unclear. The CDR3 covers 13 residues. Germline CDR1 MNHEY, CDR2 SMNVEV (reference sequence). The ends were cut back, 3 bases at V and 10 bases at J, with 13 bases in the middle. DNA for the CDR3: TGTGCCAGCAGTTTGCCAAATTTCAGCGAGCAGTTCTTC. Residues: CASSLPNFSEQFF.

The sample holds a few counts of this clonotype. This rearrangement joins TRBV2 to TRBJ2-7, with D unclear. Germline V gives CDR1 SNHLY, CDR2 FYNNEI. V was trimmed by 6 bases and J by 3 bases, leaving 12 bases between them. This CDR3 spans 13 amino acids. CDR3 nucleotides: TGTGCCAGCAGAGGAGTCCCACTCTACGAGCAGTACTTC. Protein: CASRGVPLYEQYF.